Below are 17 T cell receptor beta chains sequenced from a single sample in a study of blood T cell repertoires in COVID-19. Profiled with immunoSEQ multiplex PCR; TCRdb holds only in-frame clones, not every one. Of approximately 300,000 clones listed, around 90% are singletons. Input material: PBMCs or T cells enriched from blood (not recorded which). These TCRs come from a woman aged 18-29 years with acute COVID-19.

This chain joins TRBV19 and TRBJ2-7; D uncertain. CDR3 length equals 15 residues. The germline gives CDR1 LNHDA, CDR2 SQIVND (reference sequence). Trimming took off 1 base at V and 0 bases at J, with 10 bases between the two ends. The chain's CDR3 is CASSIVQSGSYEQYF. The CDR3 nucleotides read TGTGCCAGTAGTATAGTCCAGTCGGGCTCCTACGAGCAGTACTTC. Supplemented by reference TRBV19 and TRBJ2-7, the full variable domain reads DGGITQSPKYLFRKEGQNVTLSCEQNLNHDAMYWYRQDPGQGLRLIYYSQIVNDFQKGDIAEGYSVSREKKESFPLTVTSAQKNPTAFYLCASSIVQSGSYEQYFGPGTRLTVT.

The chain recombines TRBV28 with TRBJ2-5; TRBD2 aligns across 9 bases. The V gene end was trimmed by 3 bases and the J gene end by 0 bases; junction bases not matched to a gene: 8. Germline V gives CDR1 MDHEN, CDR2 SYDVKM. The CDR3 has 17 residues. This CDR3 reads CASSFPSTSGYQETQYF. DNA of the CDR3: TGTGCCAGCAGTTTTCCGTCGACTAGCGGTTACCAAGAGACCCAGTACTTC.

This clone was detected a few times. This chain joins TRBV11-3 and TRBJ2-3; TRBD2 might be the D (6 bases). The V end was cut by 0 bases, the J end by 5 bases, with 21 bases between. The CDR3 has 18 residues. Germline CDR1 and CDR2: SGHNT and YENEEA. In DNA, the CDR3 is TGTGCCAGCAGCTTAGACTCAGGACGGCGGGGCCCACGAGATACGCAGTATTTT. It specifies CASSLDSGRRGPRDTQYF.

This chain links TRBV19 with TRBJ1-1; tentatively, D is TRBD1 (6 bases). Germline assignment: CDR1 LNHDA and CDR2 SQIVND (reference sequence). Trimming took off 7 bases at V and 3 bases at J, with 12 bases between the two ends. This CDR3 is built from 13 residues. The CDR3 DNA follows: TGTGCCAGTACCCCACAGGGATACACTGAAGCTTTCTTT. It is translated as CASTPQGYTEAFF.

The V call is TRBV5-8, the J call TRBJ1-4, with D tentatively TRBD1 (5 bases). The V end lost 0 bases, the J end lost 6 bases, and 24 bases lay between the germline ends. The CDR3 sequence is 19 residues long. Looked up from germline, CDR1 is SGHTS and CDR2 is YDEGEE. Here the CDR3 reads CASSLVLKFREGIDEKLFF. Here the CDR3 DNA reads TGTGCCAGCAGCTTGGTATTAAAGTTTCGGGAGGGGATAGATGAAAAACTGTTTTTT.

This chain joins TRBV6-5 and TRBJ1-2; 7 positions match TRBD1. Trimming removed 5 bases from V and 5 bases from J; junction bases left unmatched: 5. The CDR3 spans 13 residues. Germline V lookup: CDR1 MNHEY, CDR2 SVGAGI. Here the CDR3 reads CASSQTGRYGYTF. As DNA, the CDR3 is TGTGCCAGCAGTCAGACAGGGAGGTATGGCTACACCTTC.

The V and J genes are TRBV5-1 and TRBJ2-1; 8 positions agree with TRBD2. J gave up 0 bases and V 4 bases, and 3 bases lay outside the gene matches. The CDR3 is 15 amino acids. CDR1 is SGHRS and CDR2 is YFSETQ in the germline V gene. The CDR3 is CASSRSGVSYNEQFF. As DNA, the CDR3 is TGCGCCAGCAGCCGTAGCGGGGTCTCCTACAATGAGCAGTTCTTC.

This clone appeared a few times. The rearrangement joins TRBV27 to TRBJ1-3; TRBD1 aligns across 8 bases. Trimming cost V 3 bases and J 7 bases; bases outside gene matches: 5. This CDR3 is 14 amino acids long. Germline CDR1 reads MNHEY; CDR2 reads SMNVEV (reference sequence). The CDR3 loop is CASSLAGGANTIYF. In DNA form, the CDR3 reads TGTGCCAGCAGTTTGGCAGGGGGCGCGAACACCATATATTTT.

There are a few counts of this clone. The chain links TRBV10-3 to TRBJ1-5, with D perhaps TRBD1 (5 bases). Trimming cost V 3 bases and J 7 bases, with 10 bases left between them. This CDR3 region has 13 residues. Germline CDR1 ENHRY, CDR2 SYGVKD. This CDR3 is CAISDRAEQPQHF. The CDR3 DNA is TGTGCCATCAGTGACAGGGCAGAACAGCCCCAGCATTTT.

The CDR3 DNA is TGTGCCAGCAGCGTAGTATCGAGTCTTAGCTCCTACAATGAGCAGTTCTTC. This codes for CASSVVSSLSSYNEQFF. The rearrangement links TRBV9 to TRBJ2-1; D is uncertain. Trimming pared 0 bases from V and 0 bases from J, leaving 13 bases between. This CDR3 has 17 residues. Per the germline V gene, CDR1 is SGDLS and CDR2 is YYNGEE.

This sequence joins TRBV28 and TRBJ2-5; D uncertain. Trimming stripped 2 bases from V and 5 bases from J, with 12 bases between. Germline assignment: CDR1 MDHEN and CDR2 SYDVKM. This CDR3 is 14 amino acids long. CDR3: CASSLVPARETQYF. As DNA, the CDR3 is TGTGCCAGCAGTTTAGTTCCCGCTAGGGAGACCCAGTACTTC.

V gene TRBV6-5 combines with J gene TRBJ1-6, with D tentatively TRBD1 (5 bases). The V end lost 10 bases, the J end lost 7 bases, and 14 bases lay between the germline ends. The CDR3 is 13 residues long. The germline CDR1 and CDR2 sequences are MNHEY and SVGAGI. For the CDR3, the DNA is TGTGCCACCCGACAGATGCTCAATTCACCCCTCCACTTT. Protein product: CATRQMLNSPLHF.

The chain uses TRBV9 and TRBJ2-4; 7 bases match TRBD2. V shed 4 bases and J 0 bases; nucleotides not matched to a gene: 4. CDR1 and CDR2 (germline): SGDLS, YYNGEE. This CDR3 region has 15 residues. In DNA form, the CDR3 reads TGTGCCAGCAGCCCGCCGGGGGGAGCCAAAAACATTCAGTACTTC. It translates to CASSPPGGAKNIQYF. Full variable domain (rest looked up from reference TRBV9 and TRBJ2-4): DSGVTQTPKHLITATGQRVTLRCSPRSGDLSVYWYQQSLDQGLQFLIQYYNGEERAKGNILERFSAQQFPDLHSELNLSSLELGDSALYFCASSPPGGAKNIQYFGAGTRLSVL.

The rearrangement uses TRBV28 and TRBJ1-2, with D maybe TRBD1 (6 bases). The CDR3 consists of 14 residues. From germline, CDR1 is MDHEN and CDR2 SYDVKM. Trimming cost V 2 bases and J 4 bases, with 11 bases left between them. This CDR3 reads CASSLTGIPYGYTF. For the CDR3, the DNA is TGTGCCAGCAGTTTAACAGGGATCCCCTATGGCTACACCTTC.

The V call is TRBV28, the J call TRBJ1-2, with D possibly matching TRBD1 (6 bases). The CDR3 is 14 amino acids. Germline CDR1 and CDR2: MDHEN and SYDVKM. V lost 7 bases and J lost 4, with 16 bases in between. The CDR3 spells CASIERGSGYGYTF. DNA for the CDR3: TGTGCCAGCATCGAGAGGGGGTCCGGCTATGGCTACACCTTC.

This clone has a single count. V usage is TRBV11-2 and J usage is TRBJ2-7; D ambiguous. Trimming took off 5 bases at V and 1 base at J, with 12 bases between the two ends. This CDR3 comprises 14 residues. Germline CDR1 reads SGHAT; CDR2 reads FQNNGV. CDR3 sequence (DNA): TGTGCCAGCAGCCCCTTTCCGACTTCCTACGAGCAGTACTTC. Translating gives CASSPFPTSYEQYF. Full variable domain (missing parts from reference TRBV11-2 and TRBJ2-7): EAGVAQSPRYKIIEKRQSVAFWCNPISGHATLYWYQQILGQGPKLLIQFQNNGVVDDSQLPKDRFSAERLKGVDSTLKIQPAKLEDSAVYLCASSPFPTSYEQYFGPGTRLTVT.

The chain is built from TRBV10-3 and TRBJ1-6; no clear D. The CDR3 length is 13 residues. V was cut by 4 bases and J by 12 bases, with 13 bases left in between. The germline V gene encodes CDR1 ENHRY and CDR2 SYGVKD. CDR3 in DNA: TGTGCCATCAGTGCTGAAGAGGTCTTACCCCTCCACTTT. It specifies CAISAEEVLPLHF.